A single sample gave rise to the 24 T cell receptor beta chains below, sequenced in a study of shared clonotypes between healthy human individuals. Repertoires were generated with immunoSEQ multiplex PCR, while TCRdb's copy carries only in-frame clones and drops some. The sample contains roughly 1,500,000 clones, 97% to 99% of which appear only once. Material: naive CD4+ T cells sorted from blood. As for subset: CD45RA+ positively selected. Receptors originate from a young man in good health.

This clone was counted a single time. This chain connects TRBV25-1 to TRBJ1-1, with D perhaps matching TRBD1 (6 bases). The V end was cut by 5 bases, the J end by 1 base, with 20 bases between. The germline CDR1 and CDR2 sequences are MGHDK and SYGVNS. The CDR3 has 17 residues. CDR3 protein: CASSKGGQRDWNTEAFF. CDR3 DNA sequence: TGTGCCAGCAGTAAGGGGGGGCAGCGCGACTGGAACACTGAAGCTTTCTTT.

The V call is TRBV5-5, the J call TRBJ2-6; 8 nucleotides align to TRBD2. The length of the CDR3 is 18 residues. V trimming: 4 bases; J trimming: 0 bases; junction bases outside the gene matches: 9. Per the germline V gene, CDR1 is SGHKS and CDR2 is YYEKEE (reference sequence). CDR3 in DNA: TGTGCCAGCAGCCTCGGGCCCGGGACTAGCTCTGGGGCCAACGTCCTGACTTTC. Its protein is CASSLGPGTSSGANVLTF.

This chain links TRBV25-1 with TRBJ2-3, with D tentatively TRBD1 or TRBD2 (5 bases each). Trimming pared 1 base from V and 2 bases from J, leaving 13 bases between. The CDR3 sequence is 16 residues long. Germline values: CDR1 MGHDK, CDR2 SYGVNS. This chain's CDR3 is CASSESRGAVTDTQYF. The CDR3 bases are TGTGCCAGCAGTGAATCGAGGGGAGCAGTCACAGATACGCAGTATTTT.

This clone was recorded only once. The chain uses TRBV7-5 and TRBJ2-1; TRBD1, the table's D call, was not compared with the DNA. TRBV7-5 is classified as a pseudogene. The CDR3 has 15 amino acids. CDR3: CVRSAGGQELGEQFF. CDR3 in DNA: TGTGTCAGAAGCGCAGGCGGACAGGAGTTAGGTGAGCAGTTCTTC.

Note on this clone: Distinct nucleotide sequences in the sample also encode this CDR3. The rearrangement joins TRBV5-1 to TRBJ2-5; no clear D. Germline CDR1 reads SGHRS; CDR2 reads YFSETQ. V was shortened by 0 bases and J by 5 bases, with 5 bases between the two germline ends. The CDR3 covers 12 residues. The CDR3 spells CASSLGLETQYF. The CDR3 DNA reads TGCGCCAGCAGCTTGGGTTTGGAGACCCAGTACTTC. The full variable domain, with the rest looked up from reference TRBV5-1 and TRBJ2-5, is KAGVTQTPRYLIKTRGQQVTLSCSPISGHRSVSWYQQTPGQGLQFLFEYFSETQRNKGNFPGRFSGRQFSNSRSEMNVSTLELGDSALYLCASSLGLETQYFGPGTRLLVL.

The count of this clone is one. The chain is built from TRBV7-8 and TRBJ2-3; no clear D. The germline V gene has CDR1 SGHVS and CDR2 FQNEAQ. This CDR3 spans 17 amino acids. Trimming pared 2 bases from V and 2 bases from J, leaving 17 bases between. The CDR3 DNA reads as TGTGCCAGCAGCTTACCCCTGGCCCCGCCTTTCACAGATACGCAGTATTTT. This encodes CASSLPLAPPFTDTQYF.

The chain joins TRBV10-2 to TRBJ2-3; TRBD2 agrees at 7 bases. Germline lookup yields CDR1 WSHSY and CDR2 SAAADI. J was trimmed by 3 bases and V by 10 bases; bases with no gene match: 13. This CDR3 has 15 residues. In DNA, the CDR3 is TGCGCCACCCTGGAGAGGGGCGGGGGTACAGATACGCAGTATTTT. Amino acid sequence: CATLERGGGTDTQYF.

This chain connects TRBV11-3 to TRBJ2-1, with a weak D call TRBD2 (6 bases). The CDR3 length is 15 residues. V lost 4 bases and J 0 bases, leaving 10 bases between the germline ends. Germline V lookup: CDR1 SGHNT, CDR2 YENEEA. CDR3 residues: CASSSGGISYNEQFF. The CDR3, as DNA: TGTGCCAGCAGCTCCGGAGGGATCTCCTACAATGAGCAGTTCTTC.

The V and J genes are TRBV18 and TRBJ2-2; 9 bases agree with TRBD1. The CDR3 has 16 residues. CDR1 and CDR2 from the germline V gene are KGHSH and LQKENI. J was trimmed by 5 bases and V by 4 bases; bases with no gene match: 8. The CDR3 region is CASSHLQGARTGELFF. DNA for the CDR3: TGTGCCAGCTCACACCTACAGGGGGCGCGGACCGGGGAGCTGTTTTTT.

V gene TRBV5-1 combines with J gene TRBJ1-1; no firm D call. Germline values: CDR1 SGHRS, CDR2 YFSETQ. The CDR3 totals 14 residues. V was shortened by 8 bases and J by 0 bases, with 14 bases between the two germline ends. CDR3 bases: TGCGCCAGTTCTCGGGAACAGTTGAACACTGAAGCTTTCTTT. Its translation: CASSREQLNTEAFF. Full variable domain (outside the CDR3, taken from reference TRBV5-1 and TRBJ1-1): KAGVTQTPRYLIKTRGQQVTLSCSPISGHRSVSWYQQTPGQGLQFLFEYFSETQRNKGNFPGRFSGRQFSNSRSEMNVSTLELGDSALYLCASSREQLNTEAFFGQGTRLTVV.

The chain uses TRBV7-6 and TRBJ2-7, with 7 bases identical to TRBD1. The germline gives CDR1 SGHVS, CDR2 FNYEAQ. The CDR3 contains 15 residues. Trimming took 5 bases from V and 1 from J; bases not matched to a gene: 8. The chain's CDR3 is CASSPGQVLSYEQYF. For the CDR3, the DNA is TGTGCCAGCAGCCCAGGACAGGTTCTTTCCTACGAGCAGTACTTC.

This chain uses TRBV7-9 with TRBJ2-5; 7 nucleotides match TRBD1. The V segment lost 5 bases and the J segment 4 bases; nucleotides outside the gene matches: 7. CDR3 length equals 14 residues. Germline CDR1 reads SEHNR; CDR2 reads FQNEAQ (reference sequence). The CDR3 region has the DNA TGTGCCAGCAGCCGATCGACAGGGAGAGAGACCCAGTACTTC. Encoded protein: CASSRSTGRETQYF.

The rearrangement uses TRBV12-5 and TRBJ1-3; D is uncertain. The CDR3 runs 14 residues. Germline CDR1 and CDR2: LGHNT and FRNRAP. Trimming took 1 base from V and 3 from J, leaving 7 bases between them. Written as DNA, the CDR3 is TGTGCTAGTGGTTTGGGGACCAGTGGAAACACCATATATTTT. Amino acids: CASGLGTSGNTIYF.

This clone was picked up one time. This chain joins TRBV11-2 and TRBJ2-1; possibly TRBD1 or TRBD2 for D (5 bases each). With 2 bases removed from V and 0 bases from J, the gap between germline ends came to 17 bases. Germline CDR1 reads SGHAT; CDR2 reads FQNNGV. The CDR3 is made up of 18 amino acids. The CDR3 DNA reads TGTGCCAGCAGCTTACCAACCCAGGGACGGTACTCCTACAATGAGCAGTTCTTC. It encodes CASSLPTQGRYSYNEQFF.

The chain has TRBV27 and TRBJ2-7; TRBD2 agrees at 9 bases. V gave up 5 bases and J gave up 7 bases; unmatched junction bases: 12. The CDR3 is made up of 15 amino acids. Germline lookup yields CDR1 MNHEY and CDR2 SMNVEV (reference sequence). The CDR3 DNA is TGTGCCAGCAGTCCTTTAGCGGGAGTTGGCTCTGAGCAGTACTTC. It is translated as CASSPLAGVGSEQYF.

V is TRBV28 and J is TRBJ1-1, with D perhaps TRBD1 (6 bases). This CDR3 spans 14 amino acids. V was pared by 4 bases and J by 4 bases, with 13 bases between. Looked up from germline, CDR1 is MDHEN and CDR2 is SYDVKM. The CDR3 DNA reads TGTGCCAGCAGTTCACAGGGAAGGGCCACTGAAGCTTTCTTT. It specifies CASSSQGRATEAFF.

V gene TRBV29-1 combines with J gene TRBJ2-5, with TRBD2 matching over 8 bases. The germline CDR1 and CDR2 sequences are SQVTM and ANQGSEA. V shed 6 bases, J shed 4 bases, and the junction held 16 bases outside the gene matches. The CDR3 sequence is 16 residues long. The CDR3 region has the DNA TGCAGCGTCCAAGGGATCCAGCGGGAGTATCGAGAGACCCAGTACTTC. Translated, it gives CSVQGIQREYRETQYF.

The DNA of the CDR3 is TGTGCCAGCAAGTCGGGTTCTGTGGCAGATACGCAGTATTTT. It is translated as CASKSGSVADTQYF. This chain joins TRBV28 and TRBJ2-3; D is undetermined. V dropped 7 bases and J dropped 4 bases, with 15 bases sitting between them. This CDR3 comprises 14 residues. From germline, CDR1 is MDHEN and CDR2 SYDVKM.

The V call is TRBV19, the J call TRBJ2-2; 7 bases map to TRBD1. The ends lost 3 bases at V and 6 bases at J; junction bases unmatched: 7. The germline V gene has CDR1 LNHDA and CDR2 SQIVND (reference sequence). The CDR3 has 15 residues. CDR3 region: CASSIWGQRAGELFF. The CDR3 DNA is TGTGCCAGTAGTATCTGGGGACAGAGGGCCGGGGAGCTGTTTTTT.

This clone was observed once. The chain carries TRBV6-6 and TRBJ2-5, with 8 bases that match TRBD1. V lost 6 bases to trimming and J lost 4 bases; unmatched junction nucleotides: 4. CDR1 and CDR2 from the germline V gene are MNHNY and SVGAGI (reference sequence). There are 13 residues in the CDR3. As DNA, the CDR3 is TGTGCCAGCAGCCGACAGGGGTCAGAGACCCAGTACTTC. Its protein is CASSRQGSETQYF.

This clone was seen once. The chain couples TRBV7-2 to TRBJ2-6; TRBD2 might be the D (5 bases). There are 18 residues in the CDR3. Germline V gene sequence: CDR1 SGHTA, CDR2 FQGNSA. V was cut by 5 bases and J by 1 base, with 18 bases left in between. The CDR3 reads CASSPTLRTSSGANVLTF. The CDR3, as DNA: TGTGCCAGCAGCCCTACGCTGCGCACTAGTTCTGGGGCCAACGTCCTGACTTTC.

A note on this clone: The same CDR3 is also encoded by other DNA sequences in this sample. The gene calls are TRBV20-1 and TRBJ2-1; tentatively, D is TRBD1 (5 bases). The CDR3 loop spans 11 amino acids. Germline lookup yields CDR1 DFQATT and CDR2 SNEGSKA (reference sequence). Trimming stripped 5 bases from V and 3 bases from J, with 5 bases between. The CDR3 DNA sequence: TGCAGTGCTGACAGCTACAATGAGCAGTTCTTC. This translates into CSADSYNEQFF.

This sequence joins TRBV7-8 and TRBJ1-2; tentative D call: TRBD1 (5 bases). This CDR3 comprises 14 residues. The germline V gene has CDR1 SGHVS and CDR2 FQNEAQ. Trimming took 3 bases from V and 3 from J, leaving 11 bases between them. The CDR3 protein is CASSLEGRHYGYTF. Written as DNA, the CDR3 is TGTGCCAGCAGCTTGGAGGGGCGGCACTATGGCTACACCTTC.

This clone has just one count. The sample contains more than one DNA sequence encoding this CDR3. The V and J genes are TRBV9 and TRBJ2-7; D ambiguous. This CDR3 contains 14 residues. The germline V and J ends were trimmed by 0 bases and 1 base, with 8 bases remaining between them. Germline CDR1 and CDR2: SGDLS and YYNGEE. The CDR3 loop is CASSVELASYEQYF. The CDR3, as DNA: TGTGCCAGCAGCGTAGAGCTGGCGTCCTACGAGCAGTACTTC.